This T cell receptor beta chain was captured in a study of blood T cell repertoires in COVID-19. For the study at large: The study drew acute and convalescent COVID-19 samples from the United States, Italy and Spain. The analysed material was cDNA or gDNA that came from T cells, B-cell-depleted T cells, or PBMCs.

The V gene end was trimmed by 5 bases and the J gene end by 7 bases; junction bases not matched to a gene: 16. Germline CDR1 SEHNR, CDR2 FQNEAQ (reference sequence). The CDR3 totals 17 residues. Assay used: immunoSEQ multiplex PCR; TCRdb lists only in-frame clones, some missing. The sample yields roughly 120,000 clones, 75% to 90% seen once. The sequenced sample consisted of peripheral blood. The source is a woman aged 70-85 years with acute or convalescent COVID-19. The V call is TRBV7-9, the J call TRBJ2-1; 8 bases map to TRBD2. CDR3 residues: CASSPTGGGRGGNEQFF. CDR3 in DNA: TGTGCCAGCAGCCCGACCGGGGGGGGACGCGGAGGAAATGAGCAGTTCTTC.